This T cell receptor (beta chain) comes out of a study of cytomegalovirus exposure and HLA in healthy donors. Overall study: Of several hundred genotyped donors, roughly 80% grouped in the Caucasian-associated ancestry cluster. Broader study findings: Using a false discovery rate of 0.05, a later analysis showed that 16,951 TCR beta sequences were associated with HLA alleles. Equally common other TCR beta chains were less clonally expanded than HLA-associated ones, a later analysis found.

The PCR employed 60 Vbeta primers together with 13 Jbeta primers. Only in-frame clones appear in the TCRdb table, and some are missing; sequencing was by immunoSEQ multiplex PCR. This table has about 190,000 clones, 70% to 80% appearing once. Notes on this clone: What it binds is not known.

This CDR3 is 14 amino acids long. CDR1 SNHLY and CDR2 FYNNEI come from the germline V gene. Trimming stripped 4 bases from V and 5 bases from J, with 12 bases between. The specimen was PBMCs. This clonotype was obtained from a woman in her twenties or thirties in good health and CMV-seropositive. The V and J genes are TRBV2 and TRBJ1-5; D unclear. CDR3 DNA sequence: TGTGCCAGCAGTGGACGGCTCGAGGATCAGCCCCAGCATTTT. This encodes CASSGRLEDQPQHF. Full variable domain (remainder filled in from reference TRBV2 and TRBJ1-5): EPEVTQTPSHQVTQMGQEVILRCVPISNHLYFYWYRQILGQKVEFLVSFYNNEISEKSEIFDDQFSVERPDGSNFTLKIRSTKLEDSAMYFCASSGRLEDQPQHFGDGTRLSIL.